Included here is one TCR beta chain sequence, with context. This specimen belongs to a study of blood T cell repertoires in COVID-19. Trimming cost V 6 bases and J 4 bases; bases outside gene matches: 4. CDR1 is SNHLY, CDR2 FYNNEI, per germline. The CDR3 consists of 14 residues. Sequencing used immunoSEQ multiplex PCR; TCRdb keeps in-frame clones, though not all of them. The repertoire holds roughly 320,000 clones, with 89% as singletons. The material sequenced was peripheral blood. The chain carries TRBV2 and TRBJ1-4; 8 nucleotides line up with TRBD1. The receptor's source is a woman under 40 with COVID-19, enrolled during active disease. CDR3 in DNA: TGTGCCAGCAGCCGGGACAGGCGTAATGAAAAACTGTTTTTT. Its protein is CASSRDRRNEKLFF.